This T cell receptor (beta chain) was recorded in a study of CXCR3-negative and CXCR3-positive naive CD8 T cells. General study points: Memory cells diverged, while naive CXCR3-positive and CXCR3-negative cells had similar TRBV-TRBJ usage. Both of the naive subsets showed about the same high diversity, but memory CD8+ cells had much less. Surface CD5 looked about the same in the naive subsets, so the authors worked out TCR strength from TRB CDR3 properties. Naive cells positive for CXCR3 carried more hydrophobic TRB CDR3s than CXCR3-negative ones.

With regard to this clonotype: The antigen remains undetermined.

In preparing the TRB cDNA libraries, 5' RACE with UMI labels was used. Using the 5' RACE reads, TCRdb records one entry per CDR3 protein without DNA. This sample's clone table lists about 56,000 distinct CDR3 sequences. Every subset of CD8+ T cells was sorted in triplicate at hundreds of thousands of cells each. This CDR3 comprises 16 residues. This clonotype was sampled from a human donor in good health. Some clones in this sample may be carry-over from other donors' samples. Sample: naive CXCR3+ CD8+ T cells from blood. The sample's subset: CD45RO-CCR7+CD27+CD95- naive CD8+ T cells expressing CXCR3 (TNR3+). The rearrangement uses TRBV21-1 and TRBJ2-7; the TCRdb call, TRBD1, lacks DNA for checking. TRBV21-1 is a known pseudogene. Here the CDR3 reads CASSKTGTGVSYEQYF.